This T cell receptor beta chain was sequenced for a study of T-cell reconstitution after alpha-beta-depleted transplantation in children. This sample's TCRbeta library carried unique molecular identifier barcodes. TCRdb redid the calling of the PCR reads with MiXCR, one entry per CDR3 protein. The repertoire holds around 600,000 distinct CDR3 sequences, with 15% to 20% as singletons. This clonotype was picked up many times. The clonotype was recovered from a human donor who donated a stem cell graft to a child with acute myeloid leukemia. The sequenced sample was PBMCs from the stem cell graft donor, obtained from the stem cell graft.

CDR3 nucleotides: TGTGCCAGCAGAACCTCGGCAACTAATGAAAAACTGTTTTTT. Amino acid sequence: CASRTSATNEKLFF. The rearrangement joins TRBV6-1 to TRBJ1-4; no clear D. The CDR3 length is 14 residues. The V gene's germline CDR1 is MNHNS and CDR2 SASEGT. The V end lost 6 bases, the J end lost 0 bases, and 8 bases lay between the germline ends.